The rows below give T cell receptor beta chains drawn from one sample of a study of cytomegalovirus exposure and HLA in healthy donors. Clones were sequenced by immunoSEQ multiplex PCR, and TCRdb holds only the in-frame ones, with some missing. The sample includes some 90,000 clones, nearly 70% of them seen just once. The sample comprised PBMCs. The receptors were sampled from a man aged 45 to 65 in good health and CMV-seronegative. CDR3s include the opening cysteine and the closing phenylalanine or tryptophan. The order of the fields is D gene, V gene, J gene, CDR3 protein, CDR3 DNA. A D gene is named only where the DNA matches it firmly.

D: -; V: TRBV7-9; J: TRBJ1-2; CDR3: CASSFSDNYGYTF; DNA: TGTGCCAGCAGCTTCAGCGATAACTATGGCTACACCTTC
D: -; V: TRBV5-1; J: TRBJ2-2; CDR3: CASSSQIANTGELFF; DNA: TGCGCCAGCAGCTCACAGATTGCGAACACCGGGGAGCTGTTTTTT
D: -; V: TRBV2; J: TRBJ1-1; CDR3: CASSVGASLWNTEAFF; DNA: TGTGCCAGCAGTGTAGGGGCCTCGTTATGGAACACTGAAGCTTTCTTT
D: TRBD1; V: TRBV5-1; J: TRBJ1-6; CDR3: CASSRDRGNSPLHF; DNA: TGCGCCAGCAGCCGAGACAGGGGAAATTCACCCCTCCACTTT
D: TRBD2; V: TRBV6-1; J: TRBJ2-1; CDR3: CASRSPSGGLYEQFF; DNA: TGTGCCAGCAGATCACCTAGCGGGGGCTTATATGAGCAGTTCTTC
D: -; V: TRBV19; J: TRBJ1-5; CDR3: CASSIRGNSNQPQHF; DNA: TGTGCCAGTAGTATCAGGGGAAATAGCAATCAGCCCCAGCATTTT
D: -; V: TRBV7-9; J: TRBJ2-3; CDR3: CASSLLAAGDTQYF; DNA: TGTGCCAGCAGCTTACTCGCCGCGGGAGATACGCAGTATTTT
D: -; V: TRBV19; J: TRBJ1-1; CDR3: CASSIWAPNTEAFF; DNA: TGTGCCAGTAGTATATGGGCCCCGAACACTGAAGCTTTCTTT
D: -; V: TRBV7-6; J: TRBJ1-5; CDR3: CASSPRAGDSNQPQHF; DNA: TGTGCCAGCAGCCCCCGGGCGGGGGATAGCAATCAGCCCCAGCATTTT
D: TRBD1; V: TRBV4-3; J: TRBJ1-2; CDR3: CASSRITGDGNYGYTF; DNA: TGCGCCAGCAGCCGGATTACAGGGGATGGTAACTATGGCTACACCTTC
D: -; V: TRBV13; J: TRBJ2-3; CDR3: CASSSSTGPDTQYF; DNA: TGTGCCAGCAGCTCAAGTACAGGGCCAGATACGCAGTATTTT
D: TRBD1; V: TRBV10-3; J: TRBJ2-3; CDR3: CAISGGDRGTDTQYF; DNA: TGTGCCATCAGTGGCGGGGACAGGGGCACAGATACGCAGTATTTT
D: -; V: TRBV11-2; J: TRBJ2-5; CDR3: CASSLSAQETQYF; DNA: TGTGCCAGCAGCTTAAGCGCCCAAGAGACCCAGTACTTC
D: TRBD1; V: TRBV4-2; J: TRBJ1-6; CDR3: CASSQGTGDYGSPLHF; DNA: TGTGCCAGCAGCCAGGGGACAGGCGATTATGGTTCACCCCTCCACTTT